The 10 T cell receptor beta chains below all came from one sample that was sequenced in a study of cytomegalovirus exposure and HLA in healthy donors (TCRdb year 2017). The library was made by the immunoSEQ multiplex PCR assay. For the multiplex PCR, a mixture combining 60 forward primers for TCR Vbeta segments and 13 reverse primers for TCR Jbeta segments was used. Here the immuneACCESS table is served through TCRdb, limited to in-frame sequences with V and J called. Missing clones are a known gap in these copies; in checked studies unresolved V genes cover under half, and the rest lacks a known reason. The table for this sample lists 85,000 to 100,000 clones; roughly 75% of them were counted only once. The leading ten clones occupy about 7.3% of the sample. Source material: PBMCs. All receptors come from a man younger than 45 in good health and CMV-seronegative.

The V call is TRBV5-1, the J call TRBJ2-3; 9 bases are a match to TRBD2. Trimming removed 5 bases from V and 2 bases from J; junction bases left unmatched: 3. Germline assignment: CDR1 SGHRS and CDR2 YFSETQ. There are 14 residues in the CDR3. DNA of the CDR3: TGCGCCAGCAGTCTAGCGGGATTCACAGATACGCAGTATTTT. Translated, it gives CASSLAGFTDTQYF.

The chain combines TRBV4-1 with TRBJ1-4; D is uncertain. Germline assignment: CDR1 MGHRA and CDR2 YSYEKL. There are 14 residues in the CDR3. Trimming left V 2 bases short and J 3 bases short, with 7 bases between. CDR3 sequence (DNA): TGCGCCAGCAGCCAAATCGGTCCTAATGAAAAACTGTTTTTT. Translation: CASSQIGPNEKLFF.

The chain recombines TRBV9 with TRBJ1-1, with TRBD1 identical over 8 bases. The CDR3 contains 17 residues. V lost 4 bases, J lost 0 bases, and 11 bases stayed unmatched. CDR1 and CDR2 from the germline V gene are SGDLS and YYNGEE. In nucleotides, the CDR3 is TGTGCCAGCAGCCAAGGACAGGGTGCGAGGATGAACACTGAAGCTTTCTTT. Protein: CASSQGQGARMNTEAFF.

Only a few counts were recorded for this clone. The chain links TRBV28 to TRBJ1-1, with 10 bases aligning to TRBD1. CDR1 is MDHEN, CDR2 SYDVKM, per germline. CDR3 length: 17 residues. V shed 4 bases, J shed 3 bases, and the junction held 11 bases outside the gene matches. The CDR3 reads CASSYSLDRGIDTEAFF. DNA of the CDR3: TGTGCCAGCAGTTACAGTCTGGACAGGGGGATTGACACTGAAGCTTTCTTT.

This chain connects TRBV19 to TRBJ2-3; no firm D call. This CDR3 has 15 amino acids. Germline values: CDR1 LNHDA, CDR2 SQIVND (reference sequence). Trimming took off 2 bases at V and 1 base at J, with 10 bases between the two ends. CDR3 protein: CASSISLTGTDTQYF. The CDR3, as DNA: TGTGCCAGTAGTATATCCCTGACTGGCACAGATACGCAGTATTTT. Supplemented by reference TRBV19 and TRBJ2-3, the full variable domain reads DGGITQSPKYLFRKEGQNVTLSCEQNLNHDAMYWYRQDPGQGLRLIYYSQIVNDFQKGDIAEGYSVSREKKESFPLTVTSAQKNPTAFYLCASSISLTGTDTQYFGPGTRLTVL.

The chain uses TRBV25-1 and TRBJ2-7; D possibly corresponds to TRBD1 (6 bases). The V gene lost 5 bases and the J gene lost 2 bases, with 13 bases spanning the gap. Germline V CDR1 and CDR2: MGHDK, SYGVNS. This CDR3 is built from 14 residues. CDR3 loop: CASSTTTGTYEQYF. As DNA, the CDR3 is TGTGCCAGCAGTACTACGACAGGAACCTACGAGCAGTACTTC.

The chain recombines TRBV4-3 with TRBJ1-4; D gene uncertain. The germline V gene has CDR1 LGHNA and CDR2 YSLEER. V gave up 0 bases and J gave up 0 bases, with 5 bases separating them. The CDR3 is made up of 15 amino acids. For the CDR3, the DNA is TGCGCCAGCAGCCAAGAACAAGCAACTAATGAAAAACTGTTTTTT. Encoded protein: CASSQEQATNEKLFF.

The V and J genes are TRBV5-1 and TRBJ2-3; the match to TRBD2 covers 14 bases. Losses at the gene ends were 3 bases for V and 4 bases for J; bases not matched to a gene: 4. CDR1 is SGHRS and CDR2 is YFSETQ in the germline V gene. The CDR3 length is 16 residues. The CDR3 loop reads CASSSGTSGSADTQYF. CDR3 in DNA: TGCGCCAGCAGCTCCGGGACTAGCGGGAGTGCAGATACGCAGTATTTT.

This clone was detected a few times. This chain connects TRBV25-1 to TRBJ2-5; maybe TRBD1 (7 bases). Trimming removed 1 base from V and 4 bases from J, with 19 bases in between. Germline-derived CDR1 and CDR2 are MGHDK and SYGVNS. This CDR3 spans 17 amino acids. In nucleotides, the CDR3 is TGTGCCAGCAGTGAATGGGGCGACAGGGAGGCCGGAGAGACCCAGTACTTC. It yields the protein CASSEWGDREAGETQYF.

V usage is TRBV11-2 and J usage is TRBJ1-4, with D perhaps matching TRBD1 (6 bases). CDR1 and CDR2 (germline): SGHAT, FQNNGV. The CDR3 contains 14 residues. Trimming took off 5 bases at V and 7 bases at J, with 14 bases between the two ends. The CDR3 reads CASSPGGRFEKLFF. CDR3 DNA: TGTGCCAGCAGCCCGGGGGGCAGGTTTGAAAAACTGTTTTTT.